This TCR beta chain was identified in a study of cytomegalovirus exposure and HLA in healthy donors. Study-level information: Both the approximately 130 validation repertoires and the approximately 620 first-cohort repertoires used the same platform, as reported by a later analysis.

Per the germline V gene, CDR1 is MGHRA and CDR2 is YSYEKL. The V and J ends lost 3 bases and 6 bases respectively, with 18 bases between them. CDR3 length equals 15 residues. The repertoire was sequenced with immunoSEQ multiplex PCR; TCRdb's copy has only in-frame clones and lacks some. The table lists 100,000 to 150,000 clones, roughly 93% of them singletons. This TCR derives from a woman aged 18-29 years in good health and CMV-seronegative. The sample comprised PBMCs. The J gene is TRBJ2-7, the V gene TRBV4-1; tentative D call: TRBD2 (6 bases). This CDR3 reads CASSQPGPGDFEQYF. The CDR3 coding sequence is TGCGCCAGCAGCCAGCCGGGACCGGGGGATTTCGAGCAGTACTTC.